A single sample is the source of the 10 T cell receptor beta chains below, sequenced in a study of CD8+ T cells in alopecia areata. Sequencing relied on a cDNA template that was reverse transcribed from extracted RNA. TCRdb's table, derived via immunoSEQ multiplex PCR, lists solely in-frame clones and lacks some. Of about 200,000 clones listed, around 66% are singletons. The treatment was: oral pan-JAK inhibitor, 5-10 mg twice daily. Sequencing was performed on CD4+ T cells sorted from blood, taken at week 4, from a patient treated with tofacitinib. These TCRs come from a human donor with alopecia areata.

The V gene is TRBV30, the J gene TRBJ2-6, with 12 nucleotides matching TRBD1. The CDR3 sequence is 15 residues long. V shed 7 bases and J 1 base; nucleotides not matched to a gene: 2. Germline CDR1 and CDR2: GTSNPN and SVGIG (reference sequence). CDR3 DNA sequence: TGTGCCTCGGGACAGGGGGCGTCTGGGGCCAACGTCCTGACTTTC. Protein: CASGQGASGANVLTF.

This sequence joins TRBV11-1 and TRBJ2-7; D call uncertain. CDR1 and CDR2 from the germline V gene are SGHAT and FQDESV (reference sequence). This CDR3 has 15 residues. Trimming took 5 bases from V and 2 from J, leaving 16 bases between them. CDR3 sequence (DNA): TGTGCCAGCAGCGCCGGCTCCATCTCTACCTACGAGCAGTACTTC. It specifies CASSAGSISTYEQYF.

V is TRBV23-1 and J is TRBJ2-1; 10 bases agree with TRBD2. TRBV23-1 is annotated as an ORF whose role is uncertain. V lost 6 bases to trimming and J lost 7 bases; unmatched junction nucleotides: 9. The CDR3 is 15 residues long. CDR3 protein: CASRATSGPRNEQFF. CDR3 coding DNA: TGCGCCAGCAGGGCGACTAGCGGGCCCCGTAATGAGCAGTTCTTC.

The chain employs TRBV6-1 and TRBJ2-3; D is undetermined. Trimming shortened V by 3 bases and J by 3 bases, and 10 bases separated the two germline ends. The CDR3 consists of 14 residues. Germline CDR1 and CDR2: MNHNS and SASEGT. This CDR3 reads CASSDRVVTDTQYF. The CDR3 DNA reads TGTGCCAGCAGTGATAGGGTAGTAACAGATACGCAGTATTTT.

CDR3 in amino acids: CASTLLGQVRATGELFF. CDR3 sequence (DNA): TGTGCCAGCACCCTCCTCGGACAGGTTAGGGCCACCGGGGAGCTGTTTTTT. The chain employs TRBV5-6 and TRBJ2-2; TRBD1 matches 7 bases. This CDR3 region has 17 residues. Per germline, CDR1 SGHDT and CDR2 YYEEEE. The junction had 15 bases not matched to a gene; V was cut back by 6 bases and J by 4 bases.

The chain carries TRBV29-1 and TRBJ1-1; D remains unclear. V was pared by 0 bases and J by 3 bases, with 11 bases between. Germline CDR1 and CDR2: SQVTM and ANQGSEA. The CDR3 sequence is 14 residues long. CDR3 nucleotide sequence: TGCAGCGTTGAAGACCCGGCAGACTACACTGAAGCTTTCTTT. Translated, it gives CSVEDPADYTEAFF.

A few counts support this clone. This chain uses TRBV30 with TRBJ1-2; the D gene is possibly TRBD1 (6 bases). V lost 0 bases to trimming and J lost 7 bases, with 18 bases between them. Per the germline V gene, CDR1 is GTSNPN and CDR2 is SVGIG (reference sequence). The CDR3 extends over 15 amino acids. The CDR3 region is CAWSVTGGLTSGYTF. In nucleotides, the CDR3 is TGTGCCTGGAGTGTTACTGGGGGGCTTACAAGTGGCTACACCTTC. The variable domain in full, completed from reference TRBV30 and TRBJ1-2, reads SQTIHQWPATLVQPVGSPLSLECTVEGTSNPNLYWYRQAAGRGLQLLFYSVGIGQISSEVPQNLSASRPQDRQFILSSKKLLLSDSGFYLCAWSVTGGLTSGYTFGSGTRLTVV.

In DNA, the CDR3 is TGTGCCAGCAATCCGATTGCGGGAACGAACACTGAAGCTTTCTTT. This encodes CASNPIAGTNTEAFF. The chain carries TRBV6-6 and TRBJ1-1; D is unclear. Germline V lookup: CDR1 MNHNY, CDR2 SVGAGI (reference sequence). CDR3 size: 15 residues. The V end lost 7 bases, the J end lost 1 base, and 16 bases lay between the germline ends.

The chain uses TRBV2 and TRBJ1-6; TRBD1 agrees at 8 bases. This CDR3 is 16 amino acids long. Trimming at V came to 6 bases and at J to 6 bases, leaving 10 bases not matched to a gene. Germline loops: CDR1 SNHLY, CDR2 FYNNEI. CDR3 in DNA: TGTGCCAGCAGCCAAGACAGGGGATCGCGTAATTCACCCCTCCACTTT. Amino acids: CASSQDRGSRNSPLHF.

The chain links TRBV5-1 to TRBJ2-1; D call uncertain. CDR3 size: 14 residues. The germline gives CDR1 SGHRS, CDR2 YFSETQ. V was clipped by 4 bases and J by 0 bases, with 8 bases between them. In DNA, the CDR3 is TGCGCCAGCAGCCTCATGGACTCCTACAATGAGCAGTTCTTC. Protein sequence: CASSLMDSYNEQFF. Full variable domain (outside the CDR3, taken from reference TRBV5-1 and TRBJ2-1): KAGVTQTPRYLIKTRGQQVTLSCSPISGHRSVSWYQQTPGQGLQFLFEYFSETQRNKGNFPGRFSGRQFSNSRSEMNVSTLELGDSALYLCASSLMDSYNEQFFGPGTRLTVL.